This T cell receptor (beta chain) was documented in a study of neurological immune-mediated disorders. Germline CDR1 MDHEN, CDR2 SYDVKM. Trimming removed 2 bases from V and 8 bases from J, with 16 bases in between. The CDR3 consists of 15 residues. TCRdb redid the calling of the 5' RACE reads with MiXCR, one entry per CDR3 protein. The sample yields more than 35,000 distinct CDR3 sequences, roughly 6.3% seen once. In this sample, this clonotype turned up many times. The sample was CD4+ T cells from blood. J is TRBJ2-1 and V is TRBV28, with D perhaps matching TRBD1 or TRBD2 (5 bases each). The clonotype was recovered from a woman aged 40 to 50 in good health. The CDR3 is CASSLMWGPDDEQFF. CDR3 in DNA: TGTGCCAGCAGTTTAATGTGGGGACCGGACGATGAGCAGTTCTTC. The full variable domain, completed using reference TRBV28 and TRBJ2-1, is DVKVTQSSRYLVKRTGEKVFLECVQDMDHENMFWYRQDPGLGLRLIYFSYDVKMKEKGDIPEGYSVSREKKERFSLILESASTNQTSMYLCASSLMWGPDDEQFFGPGTRLTVL.